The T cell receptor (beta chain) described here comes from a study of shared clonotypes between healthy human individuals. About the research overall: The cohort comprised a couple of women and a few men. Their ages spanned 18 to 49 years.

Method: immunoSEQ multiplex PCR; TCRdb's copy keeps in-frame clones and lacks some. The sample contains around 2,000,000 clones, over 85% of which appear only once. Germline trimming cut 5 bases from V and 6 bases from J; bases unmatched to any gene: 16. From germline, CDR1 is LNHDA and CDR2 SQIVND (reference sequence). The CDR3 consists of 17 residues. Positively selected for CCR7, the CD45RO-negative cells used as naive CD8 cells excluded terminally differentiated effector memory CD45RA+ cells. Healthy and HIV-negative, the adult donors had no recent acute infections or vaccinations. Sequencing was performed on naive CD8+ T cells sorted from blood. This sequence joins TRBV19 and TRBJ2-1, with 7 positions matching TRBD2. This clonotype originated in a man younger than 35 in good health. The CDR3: CASSVLPTSQAINEQFF. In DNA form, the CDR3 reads TGTGCCAGTAGTGTGCTTCCGACTAGCCAGGCGATCAATGAGCAGTTCTTC.